This TCR beta chain was identified in a study of identical twins. Study outcomes and limitations: Fewer insertions characterized abundant cord blood beta clonotypes, whereas memory repertoires showed none.

Germline loops: CDR1 LGHNA, CDR2 YSLEER. The CDR3 sequence is 15 residues long. Deletions cut 0 bases from V and 5 bases from J, with 12 bases between. Through template switching, a universal primer site was introduced, and the cDNA contained unique molecular identifiers. In TCRdb, the 5' RACE reads were re-called with MiXCR into one record per CDR3 protein. The data show roughly 500,000 distinct CDR3 sequences, 20% to 25% seen once. A few counts support this clonotype. Its antigen is not identified. Separately, the same data were catalogued under a study of T cells expressing NK-cell markers.

The sequenced sample consisted of CD4+ T cells sorted from blood. The TCR originated in a woman aged 18-29 years in good health. V gene TRBV4-3 combines with J gene TRBJ2-3; D possibly corresponds to TRBD2 (6 bases). CDR3 region: CASSQEGLGGDTQYF. The CDR3 region has the DNA TGCGCCAGCAGCCAAGAGGGACTCGGAGGAGATACGCAGTATTTT.